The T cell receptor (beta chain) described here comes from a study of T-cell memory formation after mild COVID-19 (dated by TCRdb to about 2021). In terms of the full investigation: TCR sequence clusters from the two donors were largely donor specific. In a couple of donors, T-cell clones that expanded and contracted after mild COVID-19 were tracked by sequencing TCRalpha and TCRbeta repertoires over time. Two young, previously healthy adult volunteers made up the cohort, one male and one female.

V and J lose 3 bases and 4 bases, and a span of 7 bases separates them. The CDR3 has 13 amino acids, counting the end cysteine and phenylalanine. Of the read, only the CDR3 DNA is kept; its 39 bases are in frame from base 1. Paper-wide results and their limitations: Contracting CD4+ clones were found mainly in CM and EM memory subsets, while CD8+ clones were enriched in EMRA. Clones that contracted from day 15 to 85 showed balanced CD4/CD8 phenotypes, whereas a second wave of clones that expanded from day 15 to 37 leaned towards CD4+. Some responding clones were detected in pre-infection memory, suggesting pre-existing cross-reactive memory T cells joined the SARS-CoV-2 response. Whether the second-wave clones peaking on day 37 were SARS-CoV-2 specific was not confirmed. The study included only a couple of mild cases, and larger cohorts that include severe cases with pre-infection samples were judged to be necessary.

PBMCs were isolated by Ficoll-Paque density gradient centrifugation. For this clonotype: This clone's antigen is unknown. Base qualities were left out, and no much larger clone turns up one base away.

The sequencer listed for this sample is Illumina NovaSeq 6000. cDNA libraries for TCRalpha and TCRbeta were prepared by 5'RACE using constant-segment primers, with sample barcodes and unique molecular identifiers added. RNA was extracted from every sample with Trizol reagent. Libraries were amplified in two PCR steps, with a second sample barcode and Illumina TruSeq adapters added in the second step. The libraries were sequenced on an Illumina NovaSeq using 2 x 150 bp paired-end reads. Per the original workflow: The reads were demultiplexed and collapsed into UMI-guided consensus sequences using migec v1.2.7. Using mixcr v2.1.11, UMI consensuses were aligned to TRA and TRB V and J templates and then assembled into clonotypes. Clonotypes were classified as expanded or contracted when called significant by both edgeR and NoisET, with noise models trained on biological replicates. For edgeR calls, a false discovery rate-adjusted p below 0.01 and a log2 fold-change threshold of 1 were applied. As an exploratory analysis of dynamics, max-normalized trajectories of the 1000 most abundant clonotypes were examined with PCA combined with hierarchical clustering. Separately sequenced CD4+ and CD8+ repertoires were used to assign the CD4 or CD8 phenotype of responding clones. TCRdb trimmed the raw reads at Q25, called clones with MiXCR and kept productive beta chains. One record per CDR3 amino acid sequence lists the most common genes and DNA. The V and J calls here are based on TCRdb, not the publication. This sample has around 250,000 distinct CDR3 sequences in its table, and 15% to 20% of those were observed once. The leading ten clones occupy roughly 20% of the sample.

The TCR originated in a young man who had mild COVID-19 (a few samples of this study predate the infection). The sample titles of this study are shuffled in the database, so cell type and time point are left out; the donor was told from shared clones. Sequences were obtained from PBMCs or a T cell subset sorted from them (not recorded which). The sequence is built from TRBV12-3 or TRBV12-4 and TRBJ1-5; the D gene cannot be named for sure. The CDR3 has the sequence CASSFARNQPQHF. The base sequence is TGTGCCAGCAGTTTTGCCCGAAATCAGCCCCAGCATTTT.